This record concerns one T cell receptor beta chain sequence. With 6 bases removed from V and 2 bases from J, the gap between germline ends came to 17 bases. Germline V gene sequence: CDR1 ENHRY, CDR2 SYGVKD. The CDR3 has 15 amino acids. This specimen belongs to a study of response to subunit inactivated influenza vaccine. TCRdb reanalysed the RT-PCR reads using MiXCR and keeps one entry per CDR3 protein. The sample consists of about 540,000 distinct CDR3 sequences, under 30% of them appearing once. In addition, the sample was reused for a study of T cells expressing NK-cell markers. As reported in that work: The cDNA for TCR beta came from 5'RACE template switching with UMIs. Dominant NKG2C+ clonotypes accounted for about 1.0-8% of CD8+ T cells in several donors. Whether expanded NKG2C+ T cell clones were HCMV-specific remained unclear.

The specimen was CD4+ T cells sorted from PBMCs, collected 11 to 12 days after vaccination. V gene TRBV10-3 combines with J gene TRBJ2-7; D is perhaps TRBD1 (5 bases). The TCR comes from a man aged 50 to 59 who received an inactivated influenza vaccine. The CDR3, as DNA: TGTGCCATCAGGCCGGACACCCGCCCAGCCTACGAGCAGTACTTC. Translating it yields CAIRPDTRPAYEQYF.